This T cell receptor (beta chain) was captured by sequencing in a study of CD8+CD57+ T cells in acquired aplastic anemia (dated by TCRdb to 2016 to 2019). Background for the entire study: Extracted DNA from sorted CD4+ and CD8+ cells averaged around 3.4 ug, ranging from about 0.19 to 30 ug. Mean read counts for healthy donor samples were some 10 million for CD4+ cells and roughly 12 million for CD8+ cells.

Findings and caveats that apply to the study as a whole: Patients and healthy controls showed no significant difference in CD8+ Simpson's diversity (P=0.060). Twenty-nine CD8+ CDR3 sequences were found in both patients and controls but appeared to be highly expressed in patients and within the immunodominant clones of the patients.

Profiling of TCR beta VDJ combinations and CDR3 sequences used genomic DNA as the template. An Illumina HiSeq 2000 was the platform used for TCR repertoire sequencing. The study's processing was this. Repertoires were assessed using TRBV/TRBJ rearrangement plots, CDR3 size and DJ length profiles, and Simpson's diversity index. Whichever DNA sequence was most abundant in the deep sequencing data was defined as the immunodominant clone. CDR3 amino acid sequences were screened for sharing across subjects and were compared with published repertoires and the VDJdb database. TCRdb reworked the public reads: Q25 trimming with fastp, MiXCR clone assembly, productive beta chains retained. Every distinct CDR3 protein forms one entry, paired with its most common genes and DNA. The V and J calls come from TCRdb's annotation, not from the publication. This sample has around 150,000 distinct CDR3 sequences in its table, and just under 45% of those were observed once. The ten largest account for over 0.95% of the sample.

Remarks on this clonotype: This receptor's antigen is unknown. No clone much larger than this one lies a single base away; base qualities are absent.

Looking up the germline V gene yields CDR1 SQVTM and CDR2 ANQGSEA. Reading from cysteine to phenylalanine, the CDR3 counts 11 amino acids. Of the read, only the CDR3 DNA is kept; its 33 bases are in frame from base 1. In the study, sorted CD4+ and CD8+ blood T cells from patients with severe aplastic anemia and from healthy subjects underwent deep sequencing of TCR repertoires. Ficoll-Paque density gradient centrifugation was used to isolate peripheral blood mononuclear cells. Before DNA extraction, CD4+ and CD8+ T cells were sorted by FACS or by magnetic beads. This receptor was taken from a human donor in good health. Sequencing was performed on sorted CD4+, CD8+, or CD8+CD57+ T cells (not recorded which) from PBMCs. The rearrangement combines TRBV29-1 with TRBJ1-1, with a tentative D gene TRBD1 over 6 matching bases. The CDR3 protein is CGGNRDTEAFF. The nucleotides read TGCGGGGGGAACAGGGACACTGAAGCTTTCTTT.